This T cell receptor (beta chain) was retrieved from a study of shared clonotypes between healthy human individuals. General study results and limits: Genetic and exposure-history diversity was limited by the small donor number.

Assay used: immunoSEQ multiplex PCR; TCRdb lists only in-frame clones, some missing. The sample holds approximately 640,000 clones, approximately 79% seen once. V gave up 4 bases and J gave up 0 bases, with 7 bases separating them. CDR3 length equals 14 residues. Germline V gene sequence: CDR1 LNHDA, CDR2 SQIVND (reference sequence). Comment on this clone: The antigen remains undetermined.

The sample consisted of memory CD4+ T cells sorted from blood. Sample subset: CD45RA-negative fraction. The TCR comes from a woman in her twenties or thirties in good health. The chain carries TRBV19 and TRBJ2-4; D is undetermined. The CDR3: CASSSDLAKNIQYF. The CDR3 region has the DNA TGTGCCAGTAGTAGCGATCTAGCCAAAAACATTCAGTACTTC.